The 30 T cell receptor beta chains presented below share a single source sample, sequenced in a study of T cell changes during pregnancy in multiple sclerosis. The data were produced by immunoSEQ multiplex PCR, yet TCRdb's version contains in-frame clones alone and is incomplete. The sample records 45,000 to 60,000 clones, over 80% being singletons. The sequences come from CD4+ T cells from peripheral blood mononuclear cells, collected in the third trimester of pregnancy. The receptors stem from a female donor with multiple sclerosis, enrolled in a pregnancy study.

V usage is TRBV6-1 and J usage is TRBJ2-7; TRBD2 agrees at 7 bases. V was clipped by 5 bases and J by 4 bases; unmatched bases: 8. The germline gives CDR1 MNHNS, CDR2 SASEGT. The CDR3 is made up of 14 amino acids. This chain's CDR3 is CASSLSGTTYEQYF. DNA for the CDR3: TGTGCCAGCAGTTTATCCGGGACTACATACGAGCAGTACTTC.

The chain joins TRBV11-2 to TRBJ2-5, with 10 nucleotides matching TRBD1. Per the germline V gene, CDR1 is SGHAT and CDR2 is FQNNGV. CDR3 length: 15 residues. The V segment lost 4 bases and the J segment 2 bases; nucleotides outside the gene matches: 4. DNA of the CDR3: TGTGCCAGCAGCTCAAGGGACAGGGGTCAAGAGACCCAGTACTTC. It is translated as CASSSRDRGQETQYF.

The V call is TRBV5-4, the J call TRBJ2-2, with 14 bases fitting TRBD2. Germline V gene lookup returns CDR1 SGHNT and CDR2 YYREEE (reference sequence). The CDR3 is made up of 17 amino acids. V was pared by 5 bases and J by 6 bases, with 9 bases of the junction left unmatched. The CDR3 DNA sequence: TGTGCCAGCAGTTTCGGGGGACTAGCGGGAGCTTCCGGGGAGCTGTTTTTT. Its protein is CASSFGGLAGASGELFF.

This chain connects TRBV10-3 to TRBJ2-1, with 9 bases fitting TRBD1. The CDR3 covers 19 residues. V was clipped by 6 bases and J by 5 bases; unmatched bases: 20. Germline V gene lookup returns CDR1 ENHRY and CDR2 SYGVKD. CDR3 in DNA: TGTGCCATCAGACCCTGGGGACAGGGAGGCCCAGGCGGTGACAATGAGCAGTTCTTC. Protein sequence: CAIRPWGQGGPGGDNEQFF.

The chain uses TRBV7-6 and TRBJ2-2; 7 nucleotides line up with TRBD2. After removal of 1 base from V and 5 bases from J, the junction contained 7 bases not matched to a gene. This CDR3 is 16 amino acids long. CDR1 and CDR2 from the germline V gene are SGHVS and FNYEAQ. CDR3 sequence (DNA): TGTGCCAGCAGCTTAGGGGCTAGCGGAGGAACCGGGGAGCTGTTTTTT. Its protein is CASSLGASGGTGELFF.

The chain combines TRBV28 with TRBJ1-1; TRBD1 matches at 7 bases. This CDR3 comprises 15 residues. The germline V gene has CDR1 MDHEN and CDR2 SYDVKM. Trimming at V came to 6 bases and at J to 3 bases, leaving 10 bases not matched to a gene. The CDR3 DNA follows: TGTGCCAGCAGACCGACCAGGGGGAGGCACACTGAAGCTTTCTTT. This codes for CASRPTRGRHTEAFF.

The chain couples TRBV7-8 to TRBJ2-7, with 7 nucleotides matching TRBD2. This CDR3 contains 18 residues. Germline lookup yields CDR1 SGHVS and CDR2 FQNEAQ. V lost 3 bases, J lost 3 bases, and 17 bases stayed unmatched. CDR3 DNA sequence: TGTGCCAGCAGCTTTATGAGCACCAAACTAGCGCGAGTCTACGAGCAGTACTTC. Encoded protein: CASSFMSTKLARVYEQYF.

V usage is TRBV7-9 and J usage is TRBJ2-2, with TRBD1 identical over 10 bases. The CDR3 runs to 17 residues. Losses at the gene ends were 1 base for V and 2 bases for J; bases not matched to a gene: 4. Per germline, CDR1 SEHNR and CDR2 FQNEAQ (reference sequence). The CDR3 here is CASSLGDRGTNTGELFF. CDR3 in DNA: TGTGCCAGCAGCTTAGGGGACAGGGGAACTAACACCGGGGAGCTGTTTTTT. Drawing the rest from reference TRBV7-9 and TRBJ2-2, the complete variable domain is DTGVSQNPRHKITKRGQNVTFRCDPISEHNRLYWYRQTLGQGPEFLTYFQNEAQLEKSRLLSDRFSAERPKGSFSTLEIQRTEQGDSAMYLCASSLGDRGTNTGELFFGEGSRLTVL.

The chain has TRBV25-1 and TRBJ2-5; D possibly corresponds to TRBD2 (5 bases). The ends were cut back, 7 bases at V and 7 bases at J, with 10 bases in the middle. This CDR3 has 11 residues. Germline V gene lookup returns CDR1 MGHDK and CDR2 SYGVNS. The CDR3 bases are TGTGCCAGCATAGAGGGATGGACCCAGTACTTC. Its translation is CASIEGWTQYF.

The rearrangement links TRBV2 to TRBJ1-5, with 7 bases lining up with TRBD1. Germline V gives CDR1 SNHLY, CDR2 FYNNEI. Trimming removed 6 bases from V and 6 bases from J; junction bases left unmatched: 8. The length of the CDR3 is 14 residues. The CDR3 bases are TGTGCCAGCAGCTCGACAGGGTCCGGTCAGCCCCAGCATTTT. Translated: CASSSTGSGQPQHF.

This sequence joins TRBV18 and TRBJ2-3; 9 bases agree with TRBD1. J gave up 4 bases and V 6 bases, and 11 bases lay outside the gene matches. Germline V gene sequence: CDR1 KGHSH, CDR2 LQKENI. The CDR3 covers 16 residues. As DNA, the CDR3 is TGTGCCAGCTCCCTCCAGGGACAGGGAATATCAGATACGCAGTATTTT. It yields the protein CASSLQGQGISDTQYF.

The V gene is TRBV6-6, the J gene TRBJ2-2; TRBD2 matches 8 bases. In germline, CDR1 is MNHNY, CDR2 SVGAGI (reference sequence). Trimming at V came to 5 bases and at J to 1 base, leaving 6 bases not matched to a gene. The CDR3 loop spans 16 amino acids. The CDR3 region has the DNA TGTGCCAGCAGTACCCACCTAGCGGGGAACACCGGGGAGCTGTTTTTT. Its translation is CASSTHLAGNTGELFF.

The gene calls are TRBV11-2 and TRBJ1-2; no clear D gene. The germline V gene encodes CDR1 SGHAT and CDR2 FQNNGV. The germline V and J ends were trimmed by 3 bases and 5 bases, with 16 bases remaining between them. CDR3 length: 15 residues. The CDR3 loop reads CASSFGRVGGYGYTF. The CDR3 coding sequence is TGTGCCAGCAGCTTCGGGCGGGTAGGAGGATATGGCTACACCTTC.

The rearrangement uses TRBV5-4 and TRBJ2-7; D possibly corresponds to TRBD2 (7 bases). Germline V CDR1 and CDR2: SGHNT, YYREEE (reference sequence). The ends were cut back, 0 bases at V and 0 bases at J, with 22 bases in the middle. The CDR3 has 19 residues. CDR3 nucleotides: TGTGCCAGCAGCTTGGGGCACGTACGGGGGGCACTTCGCTCCTACGAGCAGTACTTC. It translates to CASSLGHVRGALRSYEQYF.

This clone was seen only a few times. The CDR3 loop reads CASSLGTGGASEQYF. In DNA form, the CDR3 reads TGTGCCAGCAGCCTCGGGACAGGGGGGGCCAGCGAGCAGTACTTC. The rearrangement uses TRBV14 and TRBJ2-7, with 11 bases lining up with TRBD1. Per germline, CDR1 SGHDN and CDR2 FVKESK. The ends lost 4 bases at V and 6 bases at J; junction bases unmatched: 8. This CDR3 is 15 amino acids long.

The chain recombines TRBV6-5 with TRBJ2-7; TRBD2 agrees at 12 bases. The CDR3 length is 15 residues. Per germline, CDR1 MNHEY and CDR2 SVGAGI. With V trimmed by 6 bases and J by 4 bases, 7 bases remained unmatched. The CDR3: CASSLTSGRWYEQYF. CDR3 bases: TGTGCCAGCAGCCTAACTAGCGGGAGGTGGTACGAGCAGTACTTC.

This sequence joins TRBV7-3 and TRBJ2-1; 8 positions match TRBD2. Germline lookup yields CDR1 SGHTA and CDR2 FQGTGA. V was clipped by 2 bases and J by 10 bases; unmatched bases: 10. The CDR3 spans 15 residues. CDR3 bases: TGTGCCAGCAGCTTAGTTAGCGGGGACCTCGGGGAGCAGTTCTTC. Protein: CASSLVSGDLGEQFF.

The DNA for the CDR3 is TGTGCCAGCAGCTTTTGGCAGGGAGAAAAACTGTTTTTT. This codes for CASSFWQGEKLFF. The rearrangement links TRBV7-6 to TRBJ1-4, with a weak D call TRBD1 (5 bases). Trimming left V 3 bases short and J 8 bases short, with 10 bases between. The CDR3 consists of 13 residues. Germline lookup yields CDR1 SGHVS and CDR2 FNYEAQ.

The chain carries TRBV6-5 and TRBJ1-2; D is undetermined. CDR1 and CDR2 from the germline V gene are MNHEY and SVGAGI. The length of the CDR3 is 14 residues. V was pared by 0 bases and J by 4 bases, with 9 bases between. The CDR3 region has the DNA TGTGCCAGCAGTTACTCGAGGGCAGGCTATGGCTACACCTTC. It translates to CASSYSRAGYGYTF.

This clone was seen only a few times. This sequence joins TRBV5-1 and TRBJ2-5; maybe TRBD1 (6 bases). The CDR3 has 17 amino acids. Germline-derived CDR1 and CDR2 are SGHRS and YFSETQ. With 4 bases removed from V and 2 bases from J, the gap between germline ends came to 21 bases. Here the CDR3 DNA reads TGCGCCAGCAGCCCAGAGCTCGGGCGGACAGAGCAAGAGACCCAGTACTTC. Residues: CASSPELGRTEQETQYF.

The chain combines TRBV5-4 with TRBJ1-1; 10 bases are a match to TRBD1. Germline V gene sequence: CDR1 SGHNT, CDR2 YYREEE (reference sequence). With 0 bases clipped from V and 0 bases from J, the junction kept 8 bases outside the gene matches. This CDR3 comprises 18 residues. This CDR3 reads CASSLDPRDRGLNTEAFF. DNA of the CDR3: TGTGCCAGCAGCTTGGATCCTCGGGACAGGGGTTTGAACACTGAAGCTTTCTTT.

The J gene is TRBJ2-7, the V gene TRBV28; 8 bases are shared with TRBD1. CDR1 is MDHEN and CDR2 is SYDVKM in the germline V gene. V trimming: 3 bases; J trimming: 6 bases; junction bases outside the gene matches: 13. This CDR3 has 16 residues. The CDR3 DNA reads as TGTGCCAGCAGTTTGCCCTCTCAGGGGGCGCGAGCCGAGCAGTACTTC. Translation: CASSLPSQGARAEQYF.

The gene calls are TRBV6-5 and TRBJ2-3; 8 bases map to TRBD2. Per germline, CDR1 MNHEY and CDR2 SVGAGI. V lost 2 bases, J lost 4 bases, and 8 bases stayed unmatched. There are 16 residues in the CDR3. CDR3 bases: TGTGCCAGCAGTTACGGGACTAGTCATGGCCCAGATACGCAGTATTTT. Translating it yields CASSYGTSHGPDTQYF.

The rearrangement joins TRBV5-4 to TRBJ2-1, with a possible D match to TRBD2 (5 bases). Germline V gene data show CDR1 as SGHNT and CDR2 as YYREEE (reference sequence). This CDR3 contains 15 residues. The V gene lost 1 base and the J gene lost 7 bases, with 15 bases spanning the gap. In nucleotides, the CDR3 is TGTGCCAGCAGCTTGTTGGGGAGACCGAGGAATGAGCAGTTCTTC. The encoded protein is CASSLLGRPRNEQFF. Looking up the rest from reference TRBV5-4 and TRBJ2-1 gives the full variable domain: ETGVTQSPTHLIKTRGQQVTLRCSSQSGHNTVSWYQQALGQGPQFIFQYYREEENGRGNFPPRFSGLQFPNYSSELNVNALELDDSALYLCASSLLGRPRNEQFFGPGTRLTVL.

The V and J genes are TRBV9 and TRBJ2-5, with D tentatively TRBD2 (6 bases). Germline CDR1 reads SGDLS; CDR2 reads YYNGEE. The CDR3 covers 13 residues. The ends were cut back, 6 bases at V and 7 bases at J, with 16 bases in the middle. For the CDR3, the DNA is TGTGCCAGCAACGGGGCCCTGGGGGGGACCCAGTACTTC. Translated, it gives CASNGALGGTQYF.

CDR3 in DNA: TGTGCCAGCAGTCCTTCATTGGGGGCCGTAGTAGGCTACACCTTC. The encoded protein is CASSPSLGAVVGYTF. V usage is TRBV28 and J usage is TRBJ1-2; D may be TRBD1 (6 bases). The V gene's germline CDR1 is MDHEN and CDR2 SYDVKM. This CDR3 comprises 15 residues. The V gene lost 5 bases and the J gene lost 8 bases, with 21 bases spanning the gap.

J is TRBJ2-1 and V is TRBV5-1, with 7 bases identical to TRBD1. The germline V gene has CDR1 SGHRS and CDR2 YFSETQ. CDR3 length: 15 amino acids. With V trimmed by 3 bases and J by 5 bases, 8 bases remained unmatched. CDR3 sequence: CASSYPGTANNEQFF. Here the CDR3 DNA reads TGCGCCAGCAGCTACCCCGGGACAGCCAACAATGAGCAGTTCTTC.

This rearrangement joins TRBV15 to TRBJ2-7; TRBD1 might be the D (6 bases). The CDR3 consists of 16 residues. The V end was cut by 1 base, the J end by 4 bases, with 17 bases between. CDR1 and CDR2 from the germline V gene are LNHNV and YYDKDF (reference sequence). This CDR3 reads CATSRAEDSPRYEQYF. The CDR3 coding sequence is TGTGCCACCAGCAGAGCGGAGGACAGTCCCCGTTACGAGCAGTACTTC.

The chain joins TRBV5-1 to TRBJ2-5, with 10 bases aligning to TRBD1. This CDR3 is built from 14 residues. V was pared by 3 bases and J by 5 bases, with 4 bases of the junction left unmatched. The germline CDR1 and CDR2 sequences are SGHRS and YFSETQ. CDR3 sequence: CASSSTGGRETQYF. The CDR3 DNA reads TGCGCCAGCAGCTCGACAGGGGGCCGGGAGACCCAGTACTTC. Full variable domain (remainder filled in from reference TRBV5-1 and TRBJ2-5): KAGVTQTPRYLIKTRGQQVTLSCSPISGHRSVSWYQQTPGQGLQFLFEYFSETQRNKGNFPGRFSGRQFSNSRSEMNVSTLELGDSALYLCASSSTGGRETQYFGPGTRLLVL.

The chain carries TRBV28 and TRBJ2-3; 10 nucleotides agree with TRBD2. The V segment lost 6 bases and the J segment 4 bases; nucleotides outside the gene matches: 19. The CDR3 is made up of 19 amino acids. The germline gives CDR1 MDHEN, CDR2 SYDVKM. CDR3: CASSAGVLLAGAPPDTQYF. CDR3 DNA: TGTGCCAGCAGCGCCGGGGTACTTCTAGCGGGAGCCCCCCCAGATACGCAGTATTTT.